The sample holds a few counts of the clone carrying this T cell receptor (beta chain). No antigen is known for it. Trimming took off 5 bases at V and 0 bases at J, with 10 bases between the two ends. Germline assignment: CDR1 SGHTA and CDR2 FQGNSA. This CDR3 has 14 residues. Treatment given: oral pan-JAK inhibitor, 5-10 mg twice daily. RNA was extracted and reverse transcribed into cDNA as the sequencing template. Generated by immunoSEQ multiplex PCR, the TCRdb table keeps only in-frame clones and is missing some. In the table there are fewer than 250,000 clones, around two fifths of which are singletons. This sample stems from a study of CD8+ T cells in alopecia areata. About the study: Patients in the treated group were given tofacitinib by mouth, 5 to 10 mg twice a day. Tofacitinib dosing lasted 6 to 18 months, which was then followed by 6 months off drug. By percentage of affected scalp area, the severity of treated patients was scored. Study-level findings and limits: It was observed that many expanded lesional clones persisted in scalp and blood during tofacitinib.

The sequences come from CD4+ T cells sorted from blood, collected between weeks 36 and 40, from a patient treated with tofacitinib. This receptor was identified in a human donor with alopecia areata. The rearrangement links TRBV7-2 to TRBJ1-2; D gene uncertain. In DNA form, the CDR3 reads TGTGCCAGCAGCCCCGATCAGGCTAACTATGGCTACACCTTC. Protein product: CASSPDQANYGYTF.